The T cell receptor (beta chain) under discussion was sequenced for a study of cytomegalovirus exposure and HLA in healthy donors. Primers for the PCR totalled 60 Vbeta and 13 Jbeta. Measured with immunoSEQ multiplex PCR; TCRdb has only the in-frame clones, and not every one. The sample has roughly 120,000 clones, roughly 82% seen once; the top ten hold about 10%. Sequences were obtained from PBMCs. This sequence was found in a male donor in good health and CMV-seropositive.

The DNA of the CDR3 is TGTGCCAGCAGCCCCGGTTGGAGGTTTAGCGGAGAGACCCAGTACTTC. It translates to CASSPGWRFSGETQYF. The chain uses TRBV7-2 and TRBJ2-5, with D perhaps TRBD2 (6 bases). Trimming stripped 5 bases from V and 4 bases from J, with 20 bases between. The CDR3 consists of 16 residues. Per the germline V gene, CDR1 is SGHTA and CDR2 is FQGNSA. The whole variable domain, filled in from reference TRBV7-2 and TRBJ2-5, reads GAGVSQSPSNKVTEKGKDVELRCDPISGHTALYWYRQSLGQGLEFLIYFQGNSAPDKSGLPSDRFSAERTGGSVSTLTIQRTQQEDSAVYLCASSPGWRFSGETQYFGPGTRLLVL.